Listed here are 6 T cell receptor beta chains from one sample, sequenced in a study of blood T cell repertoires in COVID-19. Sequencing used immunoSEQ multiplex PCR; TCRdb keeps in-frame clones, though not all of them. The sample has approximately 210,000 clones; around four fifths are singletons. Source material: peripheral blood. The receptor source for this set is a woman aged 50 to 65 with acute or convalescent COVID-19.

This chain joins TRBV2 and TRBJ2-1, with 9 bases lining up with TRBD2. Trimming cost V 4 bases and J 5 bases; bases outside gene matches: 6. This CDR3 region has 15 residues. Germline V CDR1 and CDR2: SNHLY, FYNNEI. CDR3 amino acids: CASSGAGGRHNEQFF. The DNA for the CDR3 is TGTGCCAGCAGTGGGGCGGGAGGGCGTCACAATGAGCAGTTCTTC.

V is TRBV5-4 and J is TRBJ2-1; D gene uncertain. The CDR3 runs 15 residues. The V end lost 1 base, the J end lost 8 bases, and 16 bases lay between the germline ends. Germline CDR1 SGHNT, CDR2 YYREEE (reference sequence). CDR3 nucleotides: TGTGCCAGCAGCTTGAACTGGAGATCGCATCATGAGCAGTTCTTC. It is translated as CASSLNWRSHHEQFF.

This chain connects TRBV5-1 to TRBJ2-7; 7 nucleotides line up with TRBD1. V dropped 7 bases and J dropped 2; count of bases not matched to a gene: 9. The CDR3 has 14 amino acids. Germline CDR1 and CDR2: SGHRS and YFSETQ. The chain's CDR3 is CASRLRQGPYEQYF. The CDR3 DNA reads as TGCGCCAGCCGACTCCGACAGGGACCCTACGAGCAGTACTTC.

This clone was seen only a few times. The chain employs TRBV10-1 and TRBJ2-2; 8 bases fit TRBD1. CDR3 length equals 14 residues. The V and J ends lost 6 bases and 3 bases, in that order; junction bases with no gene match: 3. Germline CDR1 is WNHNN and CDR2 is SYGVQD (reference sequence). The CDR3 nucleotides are TGCGCCAGCAGCTTGACAGGGGACACCGGGGAGCTGTTTTTT. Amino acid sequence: CASSLTGDTGELFF.

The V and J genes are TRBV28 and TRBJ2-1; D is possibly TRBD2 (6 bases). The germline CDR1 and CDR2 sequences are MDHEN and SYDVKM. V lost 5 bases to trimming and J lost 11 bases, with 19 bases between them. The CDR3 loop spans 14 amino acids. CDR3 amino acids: CASSAGGAGPQQFF. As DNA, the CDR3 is TGTGCCAGCAGTGCCGGGGGAGCGGGCCCCCAGCAGTTCTTC.

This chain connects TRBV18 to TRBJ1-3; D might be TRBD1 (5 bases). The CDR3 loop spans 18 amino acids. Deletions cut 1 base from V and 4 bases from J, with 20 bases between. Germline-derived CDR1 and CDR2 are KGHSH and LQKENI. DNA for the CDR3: TGTGCCAGCTCACCACTGCCCCGATCGACAGTAAGCGGAAACACCATATATTTT. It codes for CASSPLPRSTVSGNTIYF.